The entry that follows covers one TCR beta chain sequence. Under the authors' procedure: Estimated nucleated cell counts came from reference gene primer amplification. The table came from immunoSEQ multiplex PCR; TCRdb's copy has only in-frame clones and leaves some out. D and trimming come from the DNA, and the V and J calls and clone size come from that table. The data contain fewer than 85,000 clones, about 70% of them singletons. The CDR3 covers 13 residues. V shed 5 bases and J shed 3 bases, with 10 bases lying between them. The entry originates in a study of blood T cell repertoires in COVID-19. Study overall: Acute and convalescent COVID-19 specimens originated in the United States, Italy and Spain. Nucleic acid was either cDNA or gDNA, and it came from T cells, B-cell-depleted T cells, or PBMCs.

This receptor was identified in a man aged 60 to 75 with acute or convalescent COVID-19. The sequenced sample was peripheral blood. The J gene is TRBJ2-5, the V gene TRBV12-3 or TRBV12-4; D perhaps matches TRBD1 (6 bases). The CDR3 DNA reads TGTGCCAGCAGTAACCGGGACAAAGAGACCCAGTACTTC. Protein: CASSNRDKETQYF.